There are a few counts of the clone carrying this T cell receptor (beta chain). At cycle 4 day 1, cycle 7 day 1, and baseline, blood was sampled. This entry is derived from a study of OX40 agonist ivuxolimab in advanced cancers. Study-level information: The eligibility criteria allowed prior anti-PD-1, anti-PD-L1 or anti-CTLA-4 therapy, and 30% to 40% had some.

Produced via immunoSEQ multiplex PCR; TCRdb's table is partial and in-frame only. In the table there are about 140,000 clones, just over 90% of which are singletons. The sample in question was CD4+ or CD8+ T cells sorted from blood, obtained in a trial of the OX40 agonist ivuxolimab. The clonotype comes from an adult with an advanced solid tumor such as melanoma, head and neck, liver or kidney cancer.

The CDR3 DNA reads TGTGCCAGCAGTGGTGAGGCAGAGCCCCAGCATTTT. Translation gives CASSGEAEPQHF. The chain is built from TRBV2 and TRBJ1-5; D gene uncertain. The CDR3 runs to 12 residues. Germline assignment: CDR1 SNHLY and CDR2 FYNNEI. The V and J ends lost 4 bases and 8 bases respectively, with 9 bases between them.